What follows are 20 T cell receptor beta chains derived from one specimen sequenced in a study of blood T cells in healthy people across ages. A second PCR, run for roughly 6 to 11 cycles, used a sample-barcoded 5' primer plus a J-beta primer mix. One entry per CDR3 protein results from TCRdb running MiXCR on the 5' RACE reads. The sample gives approximately 770,000 distinct CDR3 sequences, 58% of which show up once; around 22% is in the top ten. The material sequenced was blood. The receptors stem from a man aged 25-40 years in good health.

This clonotype was seen a handful of times. The genes are TRBV29-1 and TRBJ2-3; 8 nucleotides agree with TRBD1. This CDR3 contains 13 residues. The V gene's germline CDR1 is SQVTM and CDR2 ANQGSEA. J lost 6 bases, V lost 4 bases, and 6 bases had no gene match. CDR3 sequence reads: CSVGETGVDTQYF. CDR3 bases: TGCAGCGTTGGAGAGACAGGGGTGGATACGCAGTATTTT.

The chain couples TRBV20-1 to TRBJ1-2; no clear D gene. The CDR3 runs 12 residues. Trimming removed 3 bases at V and 10 bases at J, with 15 bases between. In germline, CDR1 is DFQATT, CDR2 SNEGSKA (reference sequence). CDR3 residues: CSASTPTWAYTF. The CDR3 DNA follows: TGCAGTGCTAGCACTCCAACATGGGCCTACACCTTC.

The chain couples TRBV3-1 to TRBJ2-1; TRBD1 is a possible D gene (5 bases). The germline V gene encodes CDR1 LGHDT and CDR2 YNNKEL (reference sequence). The V end was cut by 4 bases, the J end by 10 bases, with 20 bases between. There are 15 residues in the CDR3. The CDR3 DNA reads TGTGCCAGCAGCCGCCTTATCCAGGGCCTTTTAGAGCAGTTCTTC. It specifies CASSRLIQGLLEQFF.

This chain joins TRBV5-1 and TRBJ2-7; TRBD2 aligns across 10 bases. This CDR3 spans 14 amino acids. V trimming: 4 bases; J trimming: 6 bases; junction bases outside the gene matches: 7. Germline V gene lookup returns CDR1 SGHRS and CDR2 YFSETQ. The CDR3 DNA follows: TGCGCCAGCAGCGACCGACTAGCGGGTGGCGAGCAGTACTTC. This encodes CASSDRLAGGEQYF. The full variable domain, rest sourced from reference TRBV5-1 and TRBJ2-7, is KAGVTQTPRYLIKTRGQQVTLSCSPISGHRSVSWYQQTPGQGLQFLFEYFSETQRNKGNFPGRFSGRQFSNSRSEMNVSTLELGDSALYLCASSDRLAGGEQYFGPGTRLTVT.

The V gene is TRBV6-6, the J gene TRBJ2-7; a possible D gene is TRBD1 (5 bases). Germline lookup yields CDR1 MNHNY and CDR2 SVGAGI (reference sequence). CDR3 length equals 14 residues. Trimming shortened V by 6 bases and J by 1 base, and 13 bases separated the two germline ends. CDR3 DNA: TGTGCCAGCAGGTTGACAGCAGTATCCTACGAGCAGTACTTC. Translation gives CASRLTAVSYEQYF.

This clonotype rates as medium-sized (0.01 to 0.1%). The rearrangement joins TRBV20-1 to TRBJ2-1; 7 positions match TRBD2. This CDR3 has 13 residues. Germline trimming cut 5 bases from V and 8 bases from J; bases unmatched to any gene: 9. Germline CDR1 DFQATT, CDR2 SNEGSKA (reference sequence). The CDR3 loop reads CSAVAGGWDEQFF. The CDR3 nucleotides read TGCAGTGCTGTAGCGGGCGGTTGGGATGAGCAGTTCTTC.

This clonotype showed up just a few times. The V gene is TRBV2, the J gene TRBJ2-5; D not certain. Germline-derived CDR1 and CDR2 are SNHLY and FYNNEI. CDR3 size: 14 residues. Between the trimmed V and J ends, which lost 0 bases and 7 bases, there was a span of 12 bases. The CDR3 spells CASSEALLPGTQYF. The CDR3, as DNA: TGTGCCAGCAGTGAAGCGCTTCTCCCCGGGACCCAGTACTTC.

This chain joins TRBV9 and TRBJ2-3; the D gene is possibly TRBD1 (6 bases). V was trimmed by 2 bases and J by 0 bases, leaving 7 bases between them. CDR1 and CDR2 (germline): SGDLS, YYNGEE. This CDR3 has 14 residues. CDR3 DNA sequence: TGTGCCAGCAGCGTCCAGGGGAGCACAGATACGCAGTATTTT. As protein: CASSVQGSTDTQYF.

The chain recombines TRBV10-1 with TRBJ2-5; 8 bases fit TRBD1. V lost 6 bases, J lost 1 base, and 7 bases stayed unmatched. The CDR3 sequence is 15 residues long. Germline V lookup: CDR1 WNHNN, CDR2 SYGVQD (reference sequence). CDR3 sequence: CASSDGGTGQETQYF. Written as DNA, the CDR3 is TGCGCCAGCAGCGATGGCGGGACAGGCCAAGAGACCCAGTACTTC.

This clonotype was observed a few times. This CDR3 reads CASSLVQYYEQYF. CDR3 sequence (DNA): TGTGCCAGCAGCTTAGTACAGTACTACGAGCAGTACTTC. V is TRBV7-8 and J is TRBJ2-7, with D uncertain. This CDR3 region has 13 residues. The germline gives CDR1 SGHVS, CDR2 FQNEAQ. Trimming pared 1 base from V and 3 bases from J, leaving 7 bases between. Full variable domain (missing parts from reference TRBV7-8 and TRBJ2-7): GAGVSQSPRYKVAKRGQDVALRCDPISGHVSLFWYQQALGQGPEFLTYFQNEAQLDKSGLPSDRFFAERPEGSVSTLKIQRTQQEDSAVYLCASSLVQYYEQYFGPGTRLTVT.

The V and J genes are TRBV28 and TRBJ2-1; TRBD2 matches at 8 bases. V lost 5 bases and J lost 1; bases outside the gene matches: 7. Germline V gene lookup returns CDR1 MDHEN and CDR2 SYDVKM. The CDR3 is 16 residues long. This CDR3 reads CASSENSGNSYNEQFF. CDR3 DNA: TGTGCCAGCAGTGAAAATAGCGGGAATTCCTACAATGAGCAGTTCTTC.

This chain joins TRBV28 and TRBJ1-2; D may be TRBD1 (6 bases). There are 14 residues in the CDR3. Germline V gene sequence: CDR1 MDHEN, CDR2 SYDVKM. V gave up 4 bases and J gave up 5 bases, with 14 bases separating them. This CDR3 reads CASSYPGERYGYTF. The CDR3 DNA follows: TGTGCCAGCAGTTACCCAGGGGAGAGGTATGGCTACACCTTC.

The J gene is TRBJ2-3, the V gene TRBV15; D unclear. Germline V CDR1 and CDR2: LNHNV, YYDKDF (reference sequence). The CDR3 loop spans 14 amino acids. Trimming took off 6 bases at V and 3 bases at J, with 13 bases between the two ends. The CDR3: CATRGPEGTDTQYF. CDR3 sequence (DNA): TGTGCCACCAGAGGTCCGGAAGGAACAGATACGCAGTATTTT. Combining the CDR3 with reference TRBV15 and TRBJ2-3 gives the whole variable domain DAMVIQNPRYQVTQFGKPVTLSCSQTLNHNVMYWYQQKSSQAPKLLFHYYDKDFNNEADTPDNFQSRRPNTSFCFLDIRSPGLGDTAMYLCATRGPEGTDTQYFGPGTRLTVL.

The count of this clonotype is one. The junction shows a germline mismatch at one end, possibly a read error. The chain's CDR3 is CTSGPRRSGKETQYF. Written as DNA, the CDR3 is TGTACTAGTGGACCTCGTCGGAGCGGGAAAGAGACCCAGTACTTC. V and J are TRBV12-5 and TRBJ2-5; TRBD2 aligns across 7 bases. This CDR3 is 15 amino acids long. Germline V gene lookup returns CDR1 LGHNT and CDR2 FRNRAP.

This rearrangement joins TRBV4-2 to TRBJ2-7; 12 nucleotides align to TRBD2. The J call is doubtful: the DNA matches TRBJ2-5 better. Germline assignment: CDR1 LGHNA and CDR2 YNFKEQ. The CDR3 runs to 15 residues. The CDR3 nucleotides are TGTGCCAGCAGCCAGGCTAGCGGGGGGGTTATGACCCAGTACTTC. Translated: CASSQASGGVMTQYF.

This clonotype was observed a few times. CDR3 bases: TGTGCCAGCAGTTCCAATCGAGGGGAGCAGTACTTC. Its translation: CASSSNRGEQYF. J is TRBJ2-7 and V is TRBV6-2 or TRBV6-3; tentative D call: TRBD2 (5 bases). Germline V gene lookup returns CDR1 MNHEY and CDR2 SVGEGT. This CDR3 spans 12 amino acids. Trimming removed 4 bases from V and 7 bases from J, with 11 bases in between.

The V gene is TRBV7-2, the J gene TRBJ1-1; the D gene is possibly TRBD1 (6 bases). In germline, CDR1 is SGHTA, CDR2 FQGNSA. The CDR3 extends over 16 amino acids. Deletions cut 5 bases from V and 0 bases from J, with 16 bases between. This chain's CDR3 is CASSRSGGPMNTEAFF. CDR3 in DNA: TGTGCCAGCAGCCGAAGTGGGGGGCCAATGAACACTGAAGCTTTCTTT.

This rearrangement joins TRBV27 to TRBJ2-1, with D unclear. V was clipped by 3 bases and J by 7 bases, with 10 bases between them. Germline V gives CDR1 MNHEY, CDR2 SMNVEV (reference sequence). CDR3 length equals 13 residues. CDR3 in amino acids: CASSFGRRNEQFF. As DNA, the CDR3 is TGTGCCAGCAGTTTTGGGCGAAGGAATGAGCAGTTCTTC.

The gene calls are TRBV6-6 and TRBJ1-2; TRBD1 is a possible D gene (5 bases). The CDR3 has 15 amino acids. The germline gives CDR1 MNHNY, CDR2 SVGAGI (reference sequence). Trimming stripped 3 bases from V and 6 bases from J, with 17 bases between. In DNA form, the CDR3 reads TGTGCCAGCAGTTATGGGGCAAGAGATGGGGATGGCTACACCTTC. This gives the protein CASSYGARDGDGYTF.

The J gene is TRBJ2-1, the V gene TRBV20-1, with 7 bases identical to TRBD2. The CDR3 extends over 14 amino acids. The germline V gene encodes CDR1 DFQATT and CDR2 SNEGSKA (reference sequence). V dropped 1 base and J dropped 3; count of bases not matched to a gene: 3. CDR3 in DNA: TGCAGTGCTAGAGGGACTAGAGGCTACAATGAGCAGTTCTTC. Translation gives CSARGTRGYNEQFF.